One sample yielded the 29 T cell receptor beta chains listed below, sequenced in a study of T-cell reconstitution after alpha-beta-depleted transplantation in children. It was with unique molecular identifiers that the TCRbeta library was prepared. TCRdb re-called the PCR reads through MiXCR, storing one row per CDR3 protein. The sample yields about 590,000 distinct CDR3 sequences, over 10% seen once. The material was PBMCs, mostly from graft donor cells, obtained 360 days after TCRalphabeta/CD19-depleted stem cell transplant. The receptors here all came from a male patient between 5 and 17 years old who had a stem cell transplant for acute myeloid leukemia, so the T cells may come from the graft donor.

This CDR3 is CASSLGLAGAQGGTDTQYF. The CDR3 DNA follows: TGTGCCAGCAGCTTGGGCCTAGCGGGAGCCCAGGGGGGCACAGATACGCAGTATTTT. This chain joins TRBV5-6 and TRBJ2-3; 10 bases match TRBD2. V was pared by 0 bases and J by 1 base, with 11 bases of the junction left unmatched. The CDR3 totals 19 residues. Germline assignment: CDR1 SGHDT and CDR2 YYEEEE.

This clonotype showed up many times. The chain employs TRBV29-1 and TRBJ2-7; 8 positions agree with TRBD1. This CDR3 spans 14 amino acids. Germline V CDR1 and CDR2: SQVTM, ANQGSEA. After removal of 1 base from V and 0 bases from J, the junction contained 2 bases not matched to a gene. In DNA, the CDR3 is TGCAGCGTTGAAGGGCAGGGGGCCTCCTACGAGCAGTACTTC. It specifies CSVEGQGASYEQYF.

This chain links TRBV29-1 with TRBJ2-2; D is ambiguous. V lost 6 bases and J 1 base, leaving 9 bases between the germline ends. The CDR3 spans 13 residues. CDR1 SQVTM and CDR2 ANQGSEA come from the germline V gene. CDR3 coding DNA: TGCAGCGTCTCTAAGATGAACACCGGGGAGCTGTTTTTT. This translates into CSVSKMNTGELFF.

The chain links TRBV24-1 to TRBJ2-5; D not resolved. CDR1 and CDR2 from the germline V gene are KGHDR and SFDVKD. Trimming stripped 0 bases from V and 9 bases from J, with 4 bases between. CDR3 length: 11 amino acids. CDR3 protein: CATSDLISQYF. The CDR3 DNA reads TGTGCCACCAGTGATTTGATATCCCAGTACTTC.

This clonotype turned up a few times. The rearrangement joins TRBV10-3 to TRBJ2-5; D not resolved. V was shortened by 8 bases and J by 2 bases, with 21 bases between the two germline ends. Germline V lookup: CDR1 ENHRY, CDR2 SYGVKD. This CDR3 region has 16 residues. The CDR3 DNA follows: TGTGCCATCTCCCGTTTAGGTGGGGTGGGTCAAGAGACCCAGTACTTC. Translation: CAISRLGGVGQETQYF.

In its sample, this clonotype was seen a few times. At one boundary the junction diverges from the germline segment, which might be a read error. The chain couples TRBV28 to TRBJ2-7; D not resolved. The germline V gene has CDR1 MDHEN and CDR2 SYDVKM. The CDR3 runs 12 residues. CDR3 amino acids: CASSFPPGPWHF. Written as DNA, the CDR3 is TGTGCCAGCAGTTTCCCCCCAGGTCCTTGGCACTTC. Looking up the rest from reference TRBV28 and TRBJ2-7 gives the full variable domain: DVKVTQSSRYLVKRTGEKVFLECVQDMDHENMFWYRQDPGLGLRLIYFSYDVKMKEKGDIPEGYSVSREKKERFSLILESASTNQTSMYLCASSFPPGPWHFGPGTRLTVT.

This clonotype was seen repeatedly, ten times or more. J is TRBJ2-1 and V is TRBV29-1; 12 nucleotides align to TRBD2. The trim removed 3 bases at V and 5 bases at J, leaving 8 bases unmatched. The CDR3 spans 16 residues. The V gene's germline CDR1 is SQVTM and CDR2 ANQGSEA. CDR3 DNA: TGCAGCGTTGAGCGAGGACTAGCGGGGTTCAACAATGAGCAGTTCTTC. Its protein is CSVERGLAGFNNEQFF.

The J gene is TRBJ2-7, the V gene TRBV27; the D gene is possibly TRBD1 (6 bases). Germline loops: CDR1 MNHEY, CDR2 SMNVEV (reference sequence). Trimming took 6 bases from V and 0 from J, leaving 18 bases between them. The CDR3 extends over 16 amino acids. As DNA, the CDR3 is TGTGCCAGCAGCGAGGGACAAGCCCTTATCTCCTACGAGCAGTACTTC. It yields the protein CASSEGQALISYEQYF.

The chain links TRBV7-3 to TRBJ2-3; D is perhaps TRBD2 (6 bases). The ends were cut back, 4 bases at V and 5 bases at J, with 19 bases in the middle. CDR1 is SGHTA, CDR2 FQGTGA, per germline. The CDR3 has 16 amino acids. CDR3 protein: CASSWVSGGGLDTQYF. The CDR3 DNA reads TGTGCCAGCAGCTGGGTTTCCGGGGGAGGATTAGATACGCAGTATTTT.

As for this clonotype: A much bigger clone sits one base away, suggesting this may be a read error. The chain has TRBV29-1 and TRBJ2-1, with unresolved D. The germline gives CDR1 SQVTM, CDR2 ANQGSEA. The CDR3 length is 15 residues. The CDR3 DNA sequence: TGCAGCGGGCGAGGCGGACCGAGCTCCTACAGTGAGCAGTTCTTC. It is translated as CSGRGGPSSYSEQFF.

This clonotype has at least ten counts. CDR3: CASSLAGTKTNEQFF. As DNA, the CDR3 is TGTGCCAGCAGCTTGGCGGGGACAAAAACGAATGAGCAGTTCTTC. V and J are TRBV5-6 and TRBJ2-1, with D perhaps matching TRBD1 (6 bases). Between the trimmed V and J ends, which lost 0 bases and 7 bases, there was a span of 14 bases. Per germline, CDR1 SGHDT and CDR2 YYEEEE. The CDR3 is 15 residues long. The full variable domain, rest sourced from reference TRBV5-6 and TRBJ2-1, is DAGVTQSPTHLIKTRGQQVTLRCSPKSGHDTVSWYQQALGQGPQFIFQYYEEEERQRGNFPDRFSGHQFPNYSSELNVNALLLGDSALYLCASSLAGTKTNEQFFGPGTRLTVL.

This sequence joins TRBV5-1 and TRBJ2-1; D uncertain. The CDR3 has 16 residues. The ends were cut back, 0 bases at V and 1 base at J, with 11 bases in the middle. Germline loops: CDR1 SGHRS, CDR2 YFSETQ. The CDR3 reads CASSLGQTGSYNEQFF. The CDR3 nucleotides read TGCGCCAGCAGCTTGGGCCAAACTGGGTCCTACAATGAGCAGTTCTTC.

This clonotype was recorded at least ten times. The CDR3 region is CASSQGTTDVNTIYF. In nucleotides, the CDR3 is TGTGCCAGCAGCCAAGGAACTACTGATGTGAACACCATATATTTT. The chain joins TRBV11-1 to TRBJ1-3, with D unclear. Deletions cut 5 bases from V and 7 bases from J, with 18 bases between. From germline, CDR1 is SGHAT and CDR2 FQDESV (reference sequence). This CDR3 is 15 amino acids long.

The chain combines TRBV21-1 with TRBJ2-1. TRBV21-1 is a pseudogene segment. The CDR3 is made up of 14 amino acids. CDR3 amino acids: CASSTRRSFNEQFF. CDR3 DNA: TGTGCCAGCAGCACCCGTCGGAGTTTCAATGAGCAGTTCTTC.

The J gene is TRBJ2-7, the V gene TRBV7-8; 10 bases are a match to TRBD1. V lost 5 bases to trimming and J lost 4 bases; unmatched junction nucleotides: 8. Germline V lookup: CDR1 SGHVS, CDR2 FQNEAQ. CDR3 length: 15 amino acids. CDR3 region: CASSKRTGGRYEQYF. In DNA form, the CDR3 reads TGTGCCAGCAGCAAGCGGACAGGGGGTCGTTACGAGCAGTACTTC.

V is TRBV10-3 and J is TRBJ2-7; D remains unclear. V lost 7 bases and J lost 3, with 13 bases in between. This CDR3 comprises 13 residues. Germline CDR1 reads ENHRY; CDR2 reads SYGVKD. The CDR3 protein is CAINSQGNYEQYF. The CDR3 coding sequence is TGTGCCATCAACAGTCAAGGTAACTACGAGCAGTACTTC.

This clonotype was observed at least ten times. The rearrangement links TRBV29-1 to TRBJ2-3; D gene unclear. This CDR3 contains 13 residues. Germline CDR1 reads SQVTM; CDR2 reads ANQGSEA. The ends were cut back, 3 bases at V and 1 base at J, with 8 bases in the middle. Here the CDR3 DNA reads TGCAGCGTTGAGTTTCAGGGCACAGATACGCAGTATTTT. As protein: CSVEFQGTDTQYF.

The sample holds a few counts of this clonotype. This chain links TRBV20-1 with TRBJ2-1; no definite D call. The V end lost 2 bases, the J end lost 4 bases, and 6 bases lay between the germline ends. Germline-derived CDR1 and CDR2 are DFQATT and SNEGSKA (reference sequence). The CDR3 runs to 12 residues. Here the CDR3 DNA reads TGCAGTGCTAGAATCCTGTACAATGAGCAGTTCTTC. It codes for CSARILYNEQFF.

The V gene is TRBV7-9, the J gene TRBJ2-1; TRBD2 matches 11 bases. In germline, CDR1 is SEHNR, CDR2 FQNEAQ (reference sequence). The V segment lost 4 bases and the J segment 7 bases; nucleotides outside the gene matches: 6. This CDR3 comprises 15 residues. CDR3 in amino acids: CASSSSGTSGNEQFF. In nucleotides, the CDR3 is TGTGCCAGCAGCTCCAGCGGGACTAGCGGTAATGAGCAGTTCTTC.

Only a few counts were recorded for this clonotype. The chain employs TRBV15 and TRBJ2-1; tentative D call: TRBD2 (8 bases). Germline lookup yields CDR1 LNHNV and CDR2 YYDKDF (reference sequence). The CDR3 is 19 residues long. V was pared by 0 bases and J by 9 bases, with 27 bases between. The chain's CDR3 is CATSRDRGRRAGVNGEQFF. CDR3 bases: TGTGCCACCAGCAGAGATAGGGGGCGGCGAGCGGGAGTGAATGGTGAGCAGTTCTTC.

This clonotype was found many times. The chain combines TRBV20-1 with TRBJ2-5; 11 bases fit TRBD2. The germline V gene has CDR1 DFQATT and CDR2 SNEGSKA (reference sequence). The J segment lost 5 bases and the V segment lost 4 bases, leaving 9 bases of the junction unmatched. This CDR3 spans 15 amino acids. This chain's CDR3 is CSAIGLAGPGETQYF. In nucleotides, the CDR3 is TGCAGTGCTATTGGACTAGCGGGCCCGGGGGAGACCCAGTACTTC.

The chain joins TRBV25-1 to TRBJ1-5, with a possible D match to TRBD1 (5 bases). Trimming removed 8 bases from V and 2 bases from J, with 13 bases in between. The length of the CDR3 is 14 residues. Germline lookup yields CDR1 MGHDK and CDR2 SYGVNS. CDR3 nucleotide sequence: TGTGCCAGCCCAAAGGGGAGGGGCAATCAGCCCCAGCATTTT. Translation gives CASPKGRGNQPQHF.

This CDR3 is CSVVSGRWEVNTEAFF. The CDR3 DNA reads TGCAGCGTTGTTAGTGGTAGATGGGAGGTAAACACTGAAGCTTTCTTT. This chain links TRBV29-1 with TRBJ1-1; D not certain. Trimming removed 4 bases at V and 2 bases at J, with 20 bases between. Looked up from germline, CDR1 is SQVTM and CDR2 is ANQGSEA. CDR3 length: 16 residues.

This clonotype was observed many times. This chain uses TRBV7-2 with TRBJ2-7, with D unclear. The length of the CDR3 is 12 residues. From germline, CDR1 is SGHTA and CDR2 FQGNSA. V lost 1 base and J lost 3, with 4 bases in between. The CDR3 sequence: CASSLEIYEQYF. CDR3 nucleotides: TGTGCCAGCAGCTTAGAGATCTACGAGCAGTACTTC.

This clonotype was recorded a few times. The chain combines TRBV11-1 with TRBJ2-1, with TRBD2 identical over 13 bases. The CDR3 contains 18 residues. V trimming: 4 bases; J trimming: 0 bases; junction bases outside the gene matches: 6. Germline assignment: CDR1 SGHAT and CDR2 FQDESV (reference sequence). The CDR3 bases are TGTGCCAGCAGCTCGACTAGCGGGAGGCTCGGCTCCTACAATGAGCAGTTCTTC. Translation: CASSSTSGRLGSYNEQFF.

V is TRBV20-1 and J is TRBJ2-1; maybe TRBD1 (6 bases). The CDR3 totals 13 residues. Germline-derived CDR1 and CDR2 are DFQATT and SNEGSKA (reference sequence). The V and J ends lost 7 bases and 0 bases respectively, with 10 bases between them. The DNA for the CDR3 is TGCAGTGGAGCAGGGGTCTCCTACAATGAGCAGTTCTTC. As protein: CSGAGVSYNEQFF.

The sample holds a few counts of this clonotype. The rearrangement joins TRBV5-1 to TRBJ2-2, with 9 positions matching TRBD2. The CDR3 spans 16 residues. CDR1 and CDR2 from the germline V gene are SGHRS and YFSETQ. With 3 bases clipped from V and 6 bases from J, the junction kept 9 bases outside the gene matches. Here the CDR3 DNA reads TGCGCCAGCAGCTCCCAGGGTAGCGGGAGATCCGGGGAGCTGTTTTTT. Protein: CASSSQGSGRSGELFF.

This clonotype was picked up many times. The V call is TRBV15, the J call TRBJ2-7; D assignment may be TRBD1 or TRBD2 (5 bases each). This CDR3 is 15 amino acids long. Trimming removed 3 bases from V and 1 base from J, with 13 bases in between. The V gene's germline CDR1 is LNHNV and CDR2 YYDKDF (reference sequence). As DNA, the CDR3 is TGTGCCACCAGCAGCCGGGACCGACGTTCCTACGAGCAGTACTTC. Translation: CATSSRDRRSYEQYF. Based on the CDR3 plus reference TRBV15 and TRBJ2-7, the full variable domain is DAMVIQNPRYQVTQFGKPVTLSCSQTLNHNVMYWYQQKSSQAPKLLFHYYDKDFNNEADTPDNFQSRRPNTSFCFLDIRSPGLGDTAMYLCATSSRDRRSYEQYFGPGTRLTVT.

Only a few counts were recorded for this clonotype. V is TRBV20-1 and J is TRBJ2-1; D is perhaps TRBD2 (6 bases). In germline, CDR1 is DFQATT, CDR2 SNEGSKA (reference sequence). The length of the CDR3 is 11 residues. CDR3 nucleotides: TGCATTCCAGGAGGGCCCAATGAGCAGTTCTTC. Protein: CIPGGPNEQFF.